The clone carrying this T cell receptor (beta chain) was observed a handful of times. The entry originates in a study of cytomegalovirus exposure and HLA in healthy donors. The CDR3 sequence is 12 residues long. V was pared by 6 bases and J by 2 bases, with 7 bases between. From germline, CDR1 is MNHEY and CDR2 SVGAGI. Some clones are missing from TCRdb's copy, which holds only in-frame ones; the method was immunoSEQ multiplex PCR. The data contain 300,000 to 400,000 clones, approximately 90% of them singletons. The rearrangement uses TRBV6-5 and TRBJ1-2; D not resolved. Sequenced sample: PBMCs. The source of this sequence is a woman younger than 35 in good health and CMV-seronegative. CDR3 bases: TGTGCCAGCAGAGGAGAAAACTATGGCTACACCTTC. Encoded protein: CASRGENYGYTF.